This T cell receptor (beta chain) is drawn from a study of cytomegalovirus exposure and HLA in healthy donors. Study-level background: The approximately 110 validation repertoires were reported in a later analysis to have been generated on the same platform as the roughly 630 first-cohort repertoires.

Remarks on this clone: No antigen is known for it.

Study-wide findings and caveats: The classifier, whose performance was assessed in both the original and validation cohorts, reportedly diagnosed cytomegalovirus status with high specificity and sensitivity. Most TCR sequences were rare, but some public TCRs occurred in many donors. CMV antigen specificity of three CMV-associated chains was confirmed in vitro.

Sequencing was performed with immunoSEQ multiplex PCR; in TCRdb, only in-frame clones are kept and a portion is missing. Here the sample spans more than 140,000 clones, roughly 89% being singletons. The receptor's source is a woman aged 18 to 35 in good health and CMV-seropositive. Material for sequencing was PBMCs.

CDR3 region: CASSSPGQSTYNEQFF. The CDR3 DNA is TGTGCCAGCAGTAGTCCGGGACAGTCTACCTACAATGAGCAGTTCTTC. The chain carries TRBV28 and TRBJ2-1; 7 bases are a match to TRBD1. The V gene end was trimmed by 5 bases and the J gene end by 2 bases; junction bases not matched to a gene: 9. Germline CDR1 and CDR2: MDHEN and SYDVKM. The CDR3 has 16 residues. The entire variable domain, with the rest obtained from reference TRBV28 and TRBJ2-1, is as follows: DVKVTQSSRYLVKRTGEKVFLECVQDMDHENMFWYRQDPGLGLRLIYFSYDVKMKEKGDIPEGYSVSREKKERFSLILESASTNQTSMYLCASSSPGQSTYNEQFFGPGTRLTVL.